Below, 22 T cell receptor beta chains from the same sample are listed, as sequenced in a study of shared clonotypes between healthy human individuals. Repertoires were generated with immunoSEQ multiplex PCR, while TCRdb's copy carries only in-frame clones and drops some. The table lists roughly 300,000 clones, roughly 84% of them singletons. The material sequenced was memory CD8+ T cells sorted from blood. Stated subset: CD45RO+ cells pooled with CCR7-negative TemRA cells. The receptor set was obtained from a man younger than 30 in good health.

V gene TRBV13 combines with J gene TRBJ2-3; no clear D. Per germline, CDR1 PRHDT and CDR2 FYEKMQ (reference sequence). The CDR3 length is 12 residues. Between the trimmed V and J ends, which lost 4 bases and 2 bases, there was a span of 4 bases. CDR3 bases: TGTGCCAGCAGCTGGTCCACAGATACGCAGTATTTT. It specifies CASSWSTDTQYF.

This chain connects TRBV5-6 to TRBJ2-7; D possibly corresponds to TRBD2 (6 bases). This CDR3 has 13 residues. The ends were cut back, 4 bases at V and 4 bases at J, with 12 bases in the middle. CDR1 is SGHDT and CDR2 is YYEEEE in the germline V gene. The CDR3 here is CASSLLASYEQYF. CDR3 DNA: TGTGCCAGCAGCCTGCTAGCGTCATACGAGCAGTACTTC.

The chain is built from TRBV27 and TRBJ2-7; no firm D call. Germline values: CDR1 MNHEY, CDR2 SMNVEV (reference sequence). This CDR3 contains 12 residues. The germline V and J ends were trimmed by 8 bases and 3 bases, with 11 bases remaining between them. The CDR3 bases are TGTGCCAGCGGGATCGCCCACTACGAGCAGTACTTC. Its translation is CASGIAHYEQYF.

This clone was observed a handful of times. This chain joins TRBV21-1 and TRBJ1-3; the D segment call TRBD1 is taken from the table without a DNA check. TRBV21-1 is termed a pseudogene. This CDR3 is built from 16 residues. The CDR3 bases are TGTGCCAGCAGCGTAAGGACAGGCCGCTCTGGAAACACCATATATTTT. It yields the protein CASSVRTGRSGNTIYF.

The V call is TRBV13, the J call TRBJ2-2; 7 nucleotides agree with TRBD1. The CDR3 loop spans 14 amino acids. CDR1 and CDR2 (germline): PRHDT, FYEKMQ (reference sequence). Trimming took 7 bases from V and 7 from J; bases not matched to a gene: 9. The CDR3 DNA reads TGTGCCAGCAACGAACAGGGGATGGACGGGGAGCTGTTTTTT. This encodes CASNEQGMDGELFF.

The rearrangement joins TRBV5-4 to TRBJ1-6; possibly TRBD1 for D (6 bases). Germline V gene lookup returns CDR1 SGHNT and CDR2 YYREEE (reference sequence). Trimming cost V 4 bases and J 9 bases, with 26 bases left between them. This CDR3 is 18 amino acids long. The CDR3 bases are TGTGCCAGCAGCCCTTGGGCCGAAAACAGGGACATGGGTTCACCCCTCCACTTT. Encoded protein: CASSPWAENRDMGSPLHF.

The CDR3 DNA follows: TGTGCCAGCAGTTTGGGACAGGGGTCCGAGCAGTACTTC. The encoded protein is CASSLGQGSEQYF. V and J are TRBV6-5 and TRBJ2-7; 10 bases are shared with TRBD1. The CDR3 runs to 13 residues. After removal of 4 bases from V and 6 bases from J, the junction contained 3 bases not matched to a gene. Per germline, CDR1 MNHEY and CDR2 SVGAGI.

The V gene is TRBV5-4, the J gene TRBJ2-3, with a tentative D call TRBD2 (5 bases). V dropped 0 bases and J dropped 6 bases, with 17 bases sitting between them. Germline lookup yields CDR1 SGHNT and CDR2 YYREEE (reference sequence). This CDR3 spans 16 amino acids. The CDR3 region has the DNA TGTGCCAGCAGCTTGGCCCGGGAACCCGGTTGGGATACGCAGTATTTT. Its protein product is CASSLAREPGWDTQYF.

The CDR3 sequence: CASSNRGPGNQPQHF. CDR3 nucleotides: TGTGCCAGCAGCAACAGGGGGCCGGGCAATCAGCCCCAGCATTTT. V gene TRBV5-6 combines with J gene TRBJ1-5; 9 bases match TRBD1. There are 15 residues in the CDR3. Per germline, CDR1 SGHDT and CDR2 YYEEEE. V shed 4 bases and J 2 bases; nucleotides not matched to a gene: 4.

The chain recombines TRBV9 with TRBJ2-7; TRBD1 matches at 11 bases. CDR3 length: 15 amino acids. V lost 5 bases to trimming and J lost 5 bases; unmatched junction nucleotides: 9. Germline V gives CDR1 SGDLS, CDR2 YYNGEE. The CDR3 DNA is TGTGCCAGCAGTATTGACGGGACAGGGGGTGACGAGCAGTACTTC. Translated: CASSIDGTGGDEQYF.

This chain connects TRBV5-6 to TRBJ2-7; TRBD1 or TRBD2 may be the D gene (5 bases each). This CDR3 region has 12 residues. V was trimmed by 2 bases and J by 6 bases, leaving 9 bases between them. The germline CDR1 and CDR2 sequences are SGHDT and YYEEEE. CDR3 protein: CASSLLGAEQYF. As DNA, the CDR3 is TGTGCCAGCAGCTTACTCGGGGCCGAGCAGTACTTC.

This CDR3 reads CASSMRLAGVSYNEQFF. The CDR3, as DNA: TGTGCCAGCAGCATGAGACTAGCGGGGGTCTCCTACAATGAGCAGTTCTTC. The rearrangement joins TRBV5-6 to TRBJ2-1, with 12 bases identical to TRBD2. V was clipped by 4 bases and J by 0 bases; unmatched bases: 5. Per the germline V gene, CDR1 is SGHDT and CDR2 is YYEEEE. The CDR3 spans 17 residues.

The DNA for the CDR3 is TGTGCCAGCAGCTTGCTTCTGGGACAGGGCCTTTCAGGGCCTCGTGAGCAGTACTTC. The encoded protein is CASSLLLGQGLSGPREQYF. J is TRBJ2-7 and V is TRBV7-9; TRBD1 agrees at 9 bases. The germline gives CDR1 SEHNR, CDR2 FQNEAQ (reference sequence). J gave up 7 bases and V 3 bases, and 22 bases lay outside the gene matches. CDR3 length: 19 amino acids.

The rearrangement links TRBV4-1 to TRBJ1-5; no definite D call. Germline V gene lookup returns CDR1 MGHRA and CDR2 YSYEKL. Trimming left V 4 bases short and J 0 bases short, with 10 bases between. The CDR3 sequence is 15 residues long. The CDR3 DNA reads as TGCGCCAGCAGCCTCCGTGACGGTAGCAATCAGCCCCAGCATTTT. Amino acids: CASSLRDGSNQPQHF.

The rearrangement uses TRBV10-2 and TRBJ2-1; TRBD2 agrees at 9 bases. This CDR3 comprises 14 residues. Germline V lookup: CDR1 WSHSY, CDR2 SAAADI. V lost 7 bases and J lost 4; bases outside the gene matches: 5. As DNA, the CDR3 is TGCGCCAGCACCCCGGGACTAGCATACAATGAGCAGTTCTTC. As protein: CASTPGLAYNEQFF.

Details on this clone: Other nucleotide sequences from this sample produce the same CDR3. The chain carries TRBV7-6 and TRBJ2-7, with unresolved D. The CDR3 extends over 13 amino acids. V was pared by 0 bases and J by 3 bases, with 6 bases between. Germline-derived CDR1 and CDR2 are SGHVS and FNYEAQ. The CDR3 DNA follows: TGTGCCAGCAGCTTAGCAGATGGCTACGAGCAGTACTTC. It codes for CASSLADGYEQYF.

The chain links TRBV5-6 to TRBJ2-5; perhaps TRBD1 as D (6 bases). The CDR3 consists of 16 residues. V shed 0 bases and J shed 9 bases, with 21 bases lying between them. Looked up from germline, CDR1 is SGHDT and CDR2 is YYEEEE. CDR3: CASSLVSKGVGAAQYF. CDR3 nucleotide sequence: TGTGCCAGCAGCTTGGTGTCAAAAGGGGTGGGGGCGGCCCAGTACTTC.

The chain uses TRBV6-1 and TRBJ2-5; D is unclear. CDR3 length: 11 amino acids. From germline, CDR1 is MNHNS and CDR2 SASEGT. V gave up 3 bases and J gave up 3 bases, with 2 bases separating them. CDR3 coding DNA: TGTGCCAGCAGTGAGGAAGAGACCCAGTACTTC. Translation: CASSEEETQYF.

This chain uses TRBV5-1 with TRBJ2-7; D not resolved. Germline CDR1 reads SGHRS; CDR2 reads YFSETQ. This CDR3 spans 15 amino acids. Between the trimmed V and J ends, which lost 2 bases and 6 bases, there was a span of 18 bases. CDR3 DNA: TGCGCCAGCAGCTTTCTATTGTCAGTTCGGAGCGAGCAGTACTTC. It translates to CASSFLLSVRSEQYF.

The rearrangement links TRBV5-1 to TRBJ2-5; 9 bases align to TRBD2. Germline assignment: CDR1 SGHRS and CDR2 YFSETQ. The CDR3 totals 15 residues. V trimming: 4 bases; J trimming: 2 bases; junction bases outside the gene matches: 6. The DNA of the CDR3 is TGCGCCAGCAGCCTGCTAGCGGGACCTCAAGAGACCCAGTACTTC. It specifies CASSLLAGPQETQYF.

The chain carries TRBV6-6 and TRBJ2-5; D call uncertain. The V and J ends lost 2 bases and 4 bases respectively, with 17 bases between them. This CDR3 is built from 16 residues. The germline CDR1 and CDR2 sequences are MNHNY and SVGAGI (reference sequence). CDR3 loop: CASSYNPTGVTETQYF. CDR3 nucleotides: TGTGCCAGCAGTTACAATCCCACGGGCGTGACAGAGACCCAGTACTTC.

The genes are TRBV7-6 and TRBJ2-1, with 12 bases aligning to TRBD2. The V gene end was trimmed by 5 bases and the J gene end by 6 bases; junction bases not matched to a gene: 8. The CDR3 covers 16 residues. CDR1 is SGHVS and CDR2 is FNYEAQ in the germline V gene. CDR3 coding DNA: TGTGCCAGCAGCCCTCTAGCGGGAGGGCCGATCAATGAGCAGTTCTTC. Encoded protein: CASSPLAGGPINEQFF.